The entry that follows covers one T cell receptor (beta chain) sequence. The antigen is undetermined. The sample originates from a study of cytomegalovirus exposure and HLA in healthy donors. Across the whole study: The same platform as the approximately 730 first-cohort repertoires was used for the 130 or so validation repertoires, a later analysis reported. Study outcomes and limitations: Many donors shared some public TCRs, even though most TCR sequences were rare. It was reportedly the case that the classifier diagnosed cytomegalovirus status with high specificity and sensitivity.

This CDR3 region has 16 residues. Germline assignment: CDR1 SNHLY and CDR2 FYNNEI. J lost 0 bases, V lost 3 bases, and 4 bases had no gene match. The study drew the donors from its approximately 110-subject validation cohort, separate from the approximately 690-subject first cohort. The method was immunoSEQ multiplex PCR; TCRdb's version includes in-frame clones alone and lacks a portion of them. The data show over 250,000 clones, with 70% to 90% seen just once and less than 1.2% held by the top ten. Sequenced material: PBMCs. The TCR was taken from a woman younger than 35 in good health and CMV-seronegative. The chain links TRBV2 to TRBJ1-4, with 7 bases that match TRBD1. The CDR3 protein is CASSEGQSTTNEKLFF. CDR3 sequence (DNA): TGTGCCAGCAGTGAGGGACAGAGTACAACTAATGAAAAACTGTTTTTT.